The entry below describes one T cell receptor beta chain. The antigen remains unidentified. The CDR3 loop spans 14 amino acids. The V end lost 2 bases, the J end lost 4 bases, and 10 bases lay between the germline ends. The germline CDR1 and CDR2 sequences are SGHVS and FNYEAQ. This table comes from immunoSEQ multiplex PCR, and its TCRdb copy is limited to in-frame clones, with some not included. Found here are about 2.4 million clones, 90% to 95% of them singletons; the top ten hold 0.36%. The sample is drawn from a study of shared clonotypes between healthy human individuals. Turning to the study itself: Sampling drew on donors who were two women and a few men aged 18 to 49. General study results and limits: Non-shared clonotypes were found to have lower generation probabilities than the clonotypes that were shared by all four of the sorted-subset donors.

The rearrangement uses TRBV7-6 and TRBJ2-3; D might be TRBD1 (6 bases). Material: naive CD4+ T cells from PBMCs. Stated subset: CD45RA+ positively selected. The sequence derives from a man aged 18 to 30 in good health. Some clones in this sample may be carry-over from other donors' samples. CDR3 DNA: TGTGCCAGCAGCTTAACCAGGGGCCCAGATACGCAGTATTTT. Protein sequence: CASSLTRGPDTQYF.